Following are 3 T cell receptor beta chains from one sample sequenced in a study of shared clonotypes between healthy human individuals. Some clones are missing from TCRdb's copy, which holds only in-frame ones; the method was immunoSEQ multiplex PCR. The sample lists 850,000 to 1,100,000 clones, around three quarters occurring once. The source material was memory CD4+ T cells from PBMCs. The subset is: CD45RA-negative fraction. Receptors originate from a man between 18 and 35 years old in good health. Some clones in this sample may be carry-over from other donors' samples.

This clone has a handful of counts. V is TRBV5-1 and J is TRBJ2-1; 8 bases align to TRBD2. The CDR3 loop spans 15 amino acids. The J segment lost 8 bases and the V segment lost 4 bases, leaving 11 bases of the junction unmatched. Germline CDR1 is SGHRS and CDR2 is YFSETQ. The CDR3 protein is CASSTGTRLFDEQFF. The CDR3 DNA reads as TGCGCCAGCAGCACCGGGACTAGATTATTCGATGAGCAGTTCTTC.

This rearrangement joins TRBV5-1 to TRBJ2-7; tentatively, D is TRBD1 (6 bases). Trimming removed 4 bases from V and 3 bases from J, with 20 bases in between. Germline lookup yields CDR1 SGHRS and CDR2 YFSETQ. CDR3 length: 16 amino acids. Here the CDR3 DNA reads TGCGCCAGCAGCCCCACCCCGGGGCAGGGGTTCTACGAGCAGTACTTC. It specifies CASSPTPGQGFYEQYF. Filled out from reference TRBV5-1 and TRBJ2-7, the complete variable domain reads KAGVTQTPRYLIKTRGQQVTLSCSPISGHRSVSWYQQTPGQGLQFLFEYFSETQRNKGNFPGRFSGRQFSNSRSEMNVSTLELGDSALYLCASSPTPGQGFYEQYFGPGTRLTVT.

The J gene is TRBJ1-5, the V gene TRBV28; D gene ambiguous. Trimming removed 5 bases from V and 1 base from J, with 9 bases in between. This CDR3 has 14 amino acids. In germline, CDR1 is MDHEN, CDR2 SYDVKM. The CDR3 DNA reads TGTGCCAGCAGTCCCGCAAGGAGCAATCAGCCCCAGCATTTT. Amino acid sequence: CASSPARSNQPQHF.